Following are 18 T cell receptor beta chains from one sample sequenced in a study of regulatory T cells in long-lasting Graves disease. The authors built TCR beta libraries using iRepertoire HTBI primers and Arm-PCR of CDR3 regions. Via MiXCR, TCRdb re-called the multiplex PCR reads, giving one row per CDR3 protein. The sample has 350,000 to 450,000 distinct CDR3 sequences; more than 20% are singletons. Time point specified: persistent/refractory GD, antithyroid drugs over 5 years with positive TRAb. There was RNA extracted from PBMCs, and the TCR library was made from it. The sequences come from peripheral blood mononuclear cells (PBMCs), collected when the disease was refractory, from a patient treated with antithyroid drugs. These receptors originate from a female donor with Graves disease.

This clonotype was seen ten or more times. This sequence joins TRBV2 and TRBJ1-2; 7 nucleotides align to TRBD1. The CDR3 is made up of 13 amino acids. CDR1 is SNHLY and CDR2 is FYNNEI in the germline V gene. The V gene end was trimmed by 7 bases and the J gene end by 0 bases; junction bases not matched to a gene: 2. CDR3 residues: CASKTGPNYGYTF. In DNA form, the CDR3 reads TGTGCCAGCAAGACAGGGCCTAACTATGGCTACACCTTC.

This clonotype has just a few counts. Because the CDR3's place on the DNA is in doubt, the DNA is left out and the CDR3 is given as listed by TCRdb. The CDR3 reads CASILVLAGGQPQHF. The chain couples TRBV6-1 to TRBJ1-5; the tabulated D call, TRBD1, remains unverified against the DNA. Germline V gene lookup returns CDR1 MNHNS and CDR2 SASEGT. With termini counted, the CDR3 has 15 amino acids.

This clonotype has only a few counts. The chain carries TRBV20-1 and TRBJ2-7; a possible D gene is TRBD1 (5 bases). The CDR3 contains 15 residues. The germline V gene encodes CDR1 DFQATT and CDR2 SNEGSKA (reference sequence). Trimming left V 3 bases short and J 0 bases short, with 15 bases between. CDR3 sequence (DNA): TGCAGTGCTAGCGCGCTAGAGCAGGGCTCCTACGAGCAGTACTTC. This sequence encodes CSASALEQGSYEQYF.

In its sample, this clonotype was seen a few times. V and J are TRBV7-2 and TRBJ1-2, with 8 bases identical to TRBD1. CDR1 SGHTA and CDR2 FQGNSA come from the germline V gene. After removal of 4 bases from V and 4 bases from J, the junction contained 5 bases not matched to a gene. CDR3 length equals 14 residues. The CDR3 DNA is TGTGCCAGCAGCTCACAGGGGGTGGGCTATGGCTACACCTTC. As protein: CASSSQGVGYGYTF.

The rearrangement uses TRBV7-2 and TRBJ2-2; TRBD1 matches 7 bases. CDR1 SGHTA and CDR2 FQGNSA come from the germline V gene. The trim removed 2 bases at V and 3 bases at J, leaving 3 bases unmatched. The CDR3 loop spans 15 amino acids. The DNA for the CDR3 is TGTGCCAGCAGCTTAACAGGGGTTTACACCGGGGAGCTGTTTTTT. Translated: CASSLTGVYTGELFF.

This clonotype appeared many times. The chain employs TRBV28 and TRBJ2-7, with D unclear. The V and J ends lost 3 bases and 6 bases respectively, with 6 bases between them. The CDR3 loop spans 11 amino acids. Germline V gene sequence: CDR1 MDHEN, CDR2 SYDVKM. Written as DNA, the CDR3 is TGTGCCAGCAGTTTTGGGGTCGAGCAGTACTTC. This encodes CASSFGVEQYF.

Ten or more counts support this clonotype. This chain uses TRBV7-2 with TRBJ2-7; D is possibly TRBD1 (5 bases). Trimming cost V 1 base and J 5 bases, with 12 bases left between them. This CDR3 is 14 amino acids long. Germline values: CDR1 SGHTA, CDR2 FQGNSA. CDR3 nucleotides: TGTGCCAGCAGCTTAGTAAGGGGCAGGGACGAGCAGTACTTC. Translated, it gives CASSLVRGRDEQYF. The entire variable domain, with the rest obtained from reference TRBV7-2 and TRBJ2-7, is as follows: GAGVSQSPSNKVTEKGKDVELRCDPISGHTALYWYRQSLGQGLEFLIYFQGNSAPDKSGLPSDRFSAERTGGSVSTLTIQRTQQEDSAVYLCASSLVRGRDEQYFGPGTRLTVT.

V usage is TRBV29-1 and J usage is TRBJ2-7; TRBD1 agrees at 9 bases. Looked up from germline, CDR1 is SQVTM and CDR2 is ANQGSEA. CDR3 length: 17 amino acids. Germline trimming cut 2 bases from V and 0 bases from J; bases unmatched to any gene: 11. The CDR3 loop reads CSVESRSGTGSSYEQYF. For the CDR3, the DNA is TGCAGCGTTGAAAGTCGGAGCGGGACAGGGAGCTCCTACGAGCAGTACTTC.

This clonotype was recorded many times. This sequence joins TRBV12-3 or TRBV12-4 and TRBJ1-6; D unclear. The CDR3 covers 14 residues. The V end was cut by 3 bases, the J end by 8 bases, with 11 bases between. The CDR3 DNA reads TGTGCCAGCAGTTTTGGTAGGGAGGATTCACCCCTCCACTTT. The encoded protein is CASSFGREDSPLHF.

This clonotype was observed a handful of times. The gene calls are TRBV3-1 and TRBJ2-7; D unresolved. CDR1 is LGHDT, CDR2 YNNKEL, per germline (reference sequence). The V end was cut by 2 bases, the J end by 2 bases, with 4 bases between. The CDR3 sequence is 12 residues long. The CDR3 DNA reads TGTGCCAGCAGCCAAATTGCCTACGAGCAGTACTTC. The encoded protein is CASSQIAYEQYF.

This clonotype was counted once. This sequence may be a read error, since a much larger clone differs from it by one base. The chain carries TRBV12-5 and TRBJ2-7; D unclear. The CDR3 has 14 residues. Germline V gene sequence: CDR1 LGHNT, CDR2 FRNRAP. V was cut by 8 bases and J by 3 bases, with 17 bases left in between. The CDR3 coding sequence is TGTGCTAGTATGGACCGTCTAAGCTACTACGAGCAGTACTTC. It is translated as CASMDRLSYYEQYF. The whole variable domain, filled in from reference TRBV12-5 and TRBJ2-7, reads DARVTQTPRHKVTEMGQEVTMRCQPILGHNTVFWYRQTMMQGLELLAYFRNRAPLDDSGMPKDRFSAEMPDATLATLKIQPSEPRDSAVYFCASMDRLSYYEQYFGPGTRLTVT.

V is TRBV7-9 and J is TRBJ2-3; D is unresolved. Trimming removed 3 bases from V and 0 bases from J, with 13 bases in between. In germline, CDR1 is SEHNR, CDR2 FQNEAQ (reference sequence). The CDR3 totals 16 residues. The CDR3 loop is CASSLPPSTSTDTQYF. CDR3 bases: TGTGCCAGCAGCTTGCCCCCTAGTACTAGCACAGATACGCAGTATTTT.

In this sample, this clonotype turned up many times. The chain has TRBV12-3 or TRBV12-4 and TRBJ2-5; a weak D match, TRBD2 (5 bases). The germline V and J ends were trimmed by 6 bases and 4 bases, with 6 bases remaining between them. CDR3 length: 11 residues. Written as DNA, the CDR3 is TGTGCCAGCAGGGAGGCAGAGACCCAGTACTTC. It encodes CASREAETQYF.

At least ten counts were recorded for this clonotype. V and J are TRBV12-3 or TRBV12-4 and TRBJ2-7; 12 nucleotides line up with TRBD2. The CDR3 runs to 17 residues. V trimming: 3 bases; J trimming: 5 bases; junction bases outside the gene matches: 11. The CDR3 DNA follows: TGTGCCAGCAGTTTCTACAGAACTAGCGGGAGGAGCGACGAGCAGTACTTC. It codes for CASSFYRTSGRSDEQYF.

This clonotype has just a few counts. The chain couples TRBV20-1 to TRBJ2-7; the D gene is possibly TRBD2 (6 bases). The V gene's germline CDR1 is DFQATT and CDR2 SNEGSKA (reference sequence). Deletions cut 6 bases from V and 7 bases from J, with 19 bases between. The length of the CDR3 is 13 residues. This chain's CDR3 is CSAQDSPGVEQYF. CDR3 sequence (DNA): TGCAGTGCCCAGGACTCGCCGGGGGTTGAGCAGTACTTC.

Points on this clonotype: The junction departs from germline at one end; a sequencing error may be responsible. V usage is TRBV7-9 and J usage is TRBJ2-7; 7 bases are a match to TRBD1. The CDR3 is 13 residues long. Germline CDR1 reads SEHNR; CDR2 reads FQNEAQ (reference sequence). The CDR3 DNA is TGTGCCAACAGCTCCCGACAGGGCTACGAGCAGTACTTC. This codes for CANSSRQGYEQYF.

This clonotype has just a few counts. For the CDR3, the DNA is TGTGCCAGCAGGATCCCCGGCGTTCGCTACGAGCAGTACTTC. This gives the protein CASRIPGVRYEQYF. The V call is TRBV6-1, the J call TRBJ2-7, with D unresolved. From germline, CDR1 is MNHNS and CDR2 SASEGT. Trimming stripped 6 bases from V and 3 bases from J, with 15 bases between. CDR3 size: 14 residues.

For this clonotype: This may be a read error, as it is one base from a much larger clone. The J gene is TRBJ2-5, the V gene TRBV12-3 or TRBV12-4; weak D call: TRBD2 (6 bases). This CDR3 contains 13 residues. CDR3 sequence (DNA): TGTGCCAGCAGTTTAGCGGGAGGAGGGACCCGGTACTTC. It specifies CASSLAGGGTRYF.